This T cell receptor (beta chain) was identified during a study of T cell responses to AZD1222 COVID-19 vaccine. General study findings and limits: Donors were chiefly white British, with a greater number of females, and clonal diversity was perhaps underestimated. Just 5 to 7 people given AZD1222 tested seropositive at baseline. In the spike-specific TCR repertoire, nearly half reportedly target unmutated variant regions.

Germline CDR1 is LNHDA and CDR2 is SQIVND (reference sequence). This CDR3 spans 15 amino acids. With 7 bases clipped from V and 5 bases from J, the junction kept 10 bases outside the gene matches. Second-dose recipients at about 4 or about 12 weeks were treated as one pooled group. Measured with immunoSEQ multiplex PCR; TCRdb has only the in-frame clones, and not every one. Among fewer than 120,000 clones listed, just under 95% were seen once. About this clone: The antigen is undetermined.

The clonotype comes from an adult who received the AZD1222 COVID-19 vaccine. Specimen: peripheral blood, collected 28 days after the second AZD1222 dose. The V and J genes are TRBV19 and TRBJ1-1; 10 positions match TRBD1. For the CDR3, the DNA is TGTGCCAGTACTGGACAGGGGGGTTCGGGGACTGAAGCTTTCTTT. Protein sequence: CASTGQGGSGTEAFF. Supplemented by reference TRBV19 and TRBJ1-1, the full variable domain reads DGGITQSPKYLFRKEGQNVTLSCEQNLNHDAMYWYRQDPGQGLRLIYYSQIVNDFQKGDIAEGYSVSREKKESFPLTVTSAQKNPTAFYLCASTGQGGSGTEAFFGQGTRLTVV.